Following are 24 T cell receptor beta chains from one sample sequenced in a study of T cell responses to AZD1222 COVID-19 vaccine. Generated by immunoSEQ multiplex PCR, the TCRdb table keeps only in-frame clones and is missing some. The data hold under 60,000 clones, with around 91% observed a single time. Sequencing was performed on peripheral blood, taken 28 days after the second AZD1222 dose. These receptors all come from an adult who received the AZD1222 COVID-19 vaccine.

The rearrangement uses TRBV20-1 and TRBJ2-1, with 10 bases identical to TRBD1. The germline gives CDR1 DFQATT, CDR2 SNEGSKA (reference sequence). The CDR3 sequence is 16 residues long. V was pared by 3 bases and J by 4 bases, with 9 bases of the junction left unmatched. The CDR3 DNA is TGCAGTGCTAGTGAGACAGGGGGCATGAGGTACAATGAGCAGTTCTTC. Encoded protein: CSASETGGMRYNEQFF.

The J gene is TRBJ2-7, the V gene TRBV19; 9 bases are a match to TRBD1. This CDR3 is 14 amino acids long. In germline, CDR1 is LNHDA, CDR2 SQIVND (reference sequence). V was clipped by 5 bases and J by 4 bases; unmatched bases: 6. In DNA form, the CDR3 reads TGTGCCAGTAGTGGGGGACAGGGATTGTACGAGCAGTACTTC. It is translated as CASSGGQGLYEQYF.

This chain connects TRBV9 to TRBJ1-1; unclear D gene. The CDR3 is 13 residues long. V was pared by 2 bases and J by 4 bases, with 9 bases between. Looked up from germline, CDR1 is SGDLS and CDR2 is YYNGEE. CDR3: CASSVRAATEAFF. The CDR3 DNA sequence: TGTGCCAGCAGCGTGCGGGCGGCCACTGAAGCTTTCTTT.

V usage is TRBV24-1 and J usage is TRBJ2-7, with 8 positions matching TRBD2. This CDR3 has 13 amino acids. The V and J ends lost 9 bases and 1 base, in that order; junction bases with no gene match: 4. The V gene's germline CDR1 is KGHDR and CDR2 SFDVKD. The CDR3 loop reads CATRGTSSYEQYF. Here the CDR3 DNA reads TGTGCCACCCGAGGGACTAGTTCCTACGAGCAGTACTTC.

V usage is TRBV28 and J usage is TRBJ2-5; 8 bases are a match to TRBD1. The germline V gene encodes CDR1 MDHEN and CDR2 SYDVKM. The ends lost 6 bases at V and 1 base at J; junction bases unmatched: 7. CDR3 length: 15 amino acids. Written as DNA, the CDR3 is TGTGCCAGCAGCCCCGGACAGGGCAGCCAAGAGACCCAGTACTTC. It encodes CASSPGQGSQETQYF. Drawing the rest from reference TRBV28 and TRBJ2-5, the complete variable domain is DVKVTQSSRYLVKRTGEKVFLECVQDMDHENMFWYRQDPGLGLRLIYFSYDVKMKEKGDIPEGYSVSREKKERFSLILESASTNQTSMYLCASSPGQGSQETQYFGPGTRLLVL.

V gene TRBV5-1 combines with J gene TRBJ2-1; D perhaps matches TRBD2 (6 bases). The length of the CDR3 is 15 residues. Between the trimmed V and J ends, which lost 3 bases and 3 bases, there was a span of 13 bases. Germline V lookup: CDR1 SGHRS, CDR2 YFSETQ. CDR3 residues: CASSSTPGSYNEQFF. DNA for the CDR3: TGCGCCAGCAGCTCGACTCCCGGGAGCTACAATGAGCAGTTCTTC.

The J gene is TRBJ2-5, the V gene TRBV11-2, with 7 bases aligning to TRBD1. The CDR3 loop spans 15 amino acids. The junction had 9 bases not matched to a gene; V was cut back by 3 bases and J by 5 bases. Germline V gives CDR1 SGHAT, CDR2 FQNNGV. CDR3 sequence: CASSLGQFAWETQYF. As DNA, the CDR3 is TGTGCCAGCAGCTTGGGACAGTTCGCCTGGGAGACCCAGTACTTC.

V usage is TRBV6-5 and J usage is TRBJ1-3, with D perhaps matching TRBD1 (5 bases). Looked up from germline, CDR1 is MNHEY and CDR2 is SVGAGI. This CDR3 is built from 15 residues. Deletions cut 4 bases from V and 3 bases from J, with 13 bases between. The CDR3 DNA reads TGTGCCAGCAGTTCCTCCGGGGGGTTTGGAAACACCATATATTTT. It specifies CASSSSGGFGNTIYF.

The chain couples TRBV19 to TRBJ2-7; 9 bases map to TRBD1. CDR3 length: 15 amino acids. V was clipped by 5 bases and J by 0 bases; unmatched bases: 5. The germline V gene encodes CDR1 LNHDA and CDR2 SQIVND (reference sequence). The CDR3 DNA follows: TGTGCCAGTAGTTGGGACAGGGCTGCCTCCTACGAGCAGTACTTC. Translated: CASSWDRAASYEQYF.

This chain joins TRBV15 and TRBJ1-5; no definite D call. V shed 1 base and J shed 0 bases, with 13 bases lying between them. The CDR3 sequence is 17 residues long. Germline assignment: CDR1 LNHNV and CDR2 YYDKDF (reference sequence). CDR3 DNA sequence: TGTGCCACCAGCAGAGTAAGCACGGCAAATAGCAATCAGCCCCAGCATTTT. Translating gives CATSRVSTANSNQPQHF.

The gene calls are TRBV7-8 and TRBJ1-6; no clear D. Germline V gene sequence: CDR1 SGHVS, CDR2 FQNEAQ. Trimming stripped 5 bases from V and 10 bases from J, with 15 bases between. This CDR3 is 14 amino acids long. The CDR3, as DNA: TGTGCCAGCAGCCTCTGGGATATTGAATCACCCCTCCACTTT. Translating gives CASSLWDIESPLHF.

The chain joins TRBV6-5 to TRBJ1-5; maybe TRBD1 (6 bases). The germline CDR1 and CDR2 sequences are MNHEY and SVGAGI. V lost 6 bases and J lost 3, with 9 bases in between. This CDR3 spans 13 amino acids. The chain's CDR3 is CASRTGNNQPQHF. The CDR3 bases are TGTGCCAGCAGAACAGGGAACAATCAGCCCCAGCATTTT.

The chain joins TRBV3-1 (or the pseudogene TRBV3-2) to TRBJ1-5; D not certain. This CDR3 has 15 amino acids. With 0 bases removed from V and 6 bases from J, the gap between germline ends came to 12 bases. CDR1 and CDR2 (germline): LGHDT, YNNKEL (reference sequence). The CDR3 DNA follows: TGTGCCAGCAGCCAAGATTACCCAGGTAGTCAGCCCCAGCATTTT. Residues: CASSQDYPGSQPQHF.

The CDR3 sequence: CASTNRAGGFNTEAFF. The DNA of the CDR3 is TGTGCCAGTACCAACAGGGCAGGGGGATTTAACACTGAAGCTTTCTTT. V gene TRBV19 combines with J gene TRBJ1-1; 7 nucleotides align to TRBD1. The CDR3 runs to 16 residues. V lost 7 bases to trimming and J lost 2 bases; unmatched junction nucleotides: 13. Germline CDR1 is LNHDA and CDR2 is SQIVND (reference sequence).

The rearrangement joins TRBV5-4 to TRBJ2-5; possibly TRBD2 for D (5 bases). Trimming stripped 4 bases from V and 5 bases from J, with 18 bases between. The CDR3 has 15 residues. Germline V gene sequence: CDR1 SGHNT, CDR2 YYREEE (reference sequence). CDR3 in DNA: TGTGCCAGCAGCATTACCGGGATCCTTGCCGAGACCCAGTACTTC. It translates to CASSITGILAETQYF.

This clone appeared a few times. The chain has TRBV25-1 and TRBJ1-2; D unclear. This CDR3 contains 13 residues. The germline V and J ends were trimmed by 9 bases and 4 bases, with 15 bases remaining between them. The germline CDR1 and CDR2 sequences are MGHDK and SYGVNS. Here the CDR3 reads CASSKEGAYGYTF. The CDR3, as DNA: TGTGCCAGTTCTAAGGAGGGCGCCTATGGCTACACCTTC.

The chain uses TRBV6-5 and TRBJ1-1; 10 bases are shared with TRBD1. The CDR3 contains 15 residues. Germline V lookup: CDR1 MNHEY, CDR2 SVGAGI. V shed 5 bases and J 1 base; nucleotides not matched to a gene: 4. The CDR3 DNA reads as TGTGCCAGCAGTACTTGGGACAGGGGGAACACTGAAGCTTTCTTT. This sequence encodes CASSTWDRGNTEAFF.

With regard to this clone: Different DNA sequences within this sample yield the same CDR3. This rearrangement joins TRBV19 to TRBJ1-4; D may be TRBD1 (6 bases). CDR1 is LNHDA, CDR2 SQIVND, per germline (reference sequence). This CDR3 comprises 14 residues. The CDR3 DNA reads TGTGCTACACAGGGAGACAAGGCTAATGAAAAACTGTTTTTT. Its protein product is CATQGDKANEKLFF.

This clone was counted between two and nine times. The gene calls are TRBV10-2 and TRBJ1-2, with TRBD1 identical over 9 bases. This CDR3 is 16 amino acids long. V lost 7 bases to trimming and J lost 4 bases; unmatched junction nucleotides: 13. CDR1 is WSHSY and CDR2 is SAAADI in the germline V gene. The CDR3 sequence: CASTTSRGQGFYGYTF. DNA of the CDR3: TGCGCCAGCACCACCTCCCGGGGACAGGGATTCTATGGCTACACCTTC.

This clone has a single count. The V gene is TRBV2, the J gene TRBJ1-2, with D unresolved. V was pared by 3 bases and J by 4 bases, with 9 bases between. The CDR3 consists of 13 residues. From germline, CDR1 is SNHLY and CDR2 FYNNEI. As DNA, the CDR3 is TGTGCCAGCAGTGATTCAGGTTCCTATGGCTACACCTTC. Residues: CASSDSGSYGYTF.

This chain connects TRBV10-3 to TRBJ2-1; TRBD2 matches 8 bases. This CDR3 spans 15 amino acids. CDR1 and CDR2 (germline): ENHRY, SYGVKD. V trimming: 4 bases; J trimming: 7 bases; junction bases outside the gene matches: 9. This chain's CDR3 is CAISGSASGLNEQFF. CDR3 nucleotide sequence: TGTGCCATCAGTGGTTCGGCTAGCGGGCTTAATGAGCAGTTCTTC.

The V and J genes are TRBV3-1 (or the pseudogene TRBV3-2) and TRBJ2-1, with D hard to call. CDR1 and CDR2 from the germline V gene are LGHDT and YNNKEL (reference sequence). Trimming shortened V by 0 bases and J by 10 bases, and 7 bases separated the two germline ends. The CDR3 consists of 12 residues. The CDR3 DNA sequence: TGTGCCAGCAGCCAAGAGTGGCGAGAGCAGTTCTTC. Its protein product is CASSQEWREQFF.

The V gene is TRBV27, the J gene TRBJ1-1, with D perhaps matching TRBD1 (6 bases). The germline V gene encodes CDR1 MNHEY and CDR2 SMNVEV (reference sequence). The length of the CDR3 is 14 residues. V was shortened by 2 bases and J by 6 bases, with 13 bases between the two germline ends. The CDR3 nucleotides are TGTGCCAGCAGTTTACGTCGACAGGCGCCTGAAGCTTTCTTT. Its protein is CASSLRRQAPEAFF.

The genes are TRBV7-9 and TRBJ2-2; 10 bases align to TRBD1. Germline V gene data show CDR1 as SEHNR and CDR2 as FQNEAQ (reference sequence). The junction had 5 bases not matched to a gene; V was cut back by 4 bases and J by 3 bases. The CDR3 has 16 amino acids. CDR3 residues: CASSWFGTGDTGELFF. The DNA for the CDR3 is TGTGCCAGCAGCTGGTTCGGGACAGGGGACACCGGGGAGCTGTTTTTT.